These 5 T cell receptor beta chains share one sample of origin, sequenced in a study of T cells in Graves' hyperthyroidism and ophthalmopathy. TCR beta CDR3 regions were amplified from RNA. Initially, a first-round RT-PCR of the TCR CDR3 employed the HTBI primer set. TCRdb re-derived calls from the multiplex PCR reads in MiXCR, one entry per CDR3 protein. Here the sample spans 300,000 to 450,000 distinct CDR3 sequences, 14% to 15% being singletons. Sequencing used blood. The receptors originated from a young woman with Graves' hyperthyroidism.

This clonotype has a handful of counts. This sequence joins TRBV5-1 and TRBJ2-3; TRBD1 aligns across 8 bases. Trimming took 4 bases from V and 1 from J; bases not matched to a gene: 2. From germline, CDR1 is SGHRS and CDR2 YFSETQ. The CDR3 has 14 amino acids. The CDR3 bases are TGCGCCAGCAGCCCGACAGGGGGCACAGATACGCAGTATTTT. It is translated as CASSPTGGTDTQYF.

A few counts support this clonotype. The rearrangement joins TRBV20-1 to TRBJ2-1, with TRBD2 identical over 9 bases. This CDR3 spans 16 amino acids. In germline, CDR1 is DFQATT, CDR2 SNEGSKA (reference sequence). Trimming at V came to 6 bases and at J to 3 bases, leaving 12 bases not matched to a gene. CDR3 in DNA: TGCAGTGCCCTCTGGGGTCTAGCGGGAAGCTACAATGAGCAGTTCTTC. Translated: CSALWGLAGSYNEQFF.

The table lists this clonotype with many counts. CDR3 loop: CASSWTSGRGNEQFF. CDR3 DNA: TGTGCCAGCAGTTGGACTAGCGGGAGAGGCAATGAGCAGTTCTTC. The chain recombines TRBV6-2 or TRBV6-3 with TRBJ2-1, with 13 bases that match TRBD2. Germline V CDR1 and CDR2: MNHEY, SVGEGT. The junction had 3 bases not matched to a gene; V was cut back by 4 bases and J by 6 bases. The CDR3 length is 15 residues.

This clonotype has a handful of counts. V is TRBV12-3 or TRBV12-4 and J is TRBJ1-1, with D hard to call. The CDR3 has 13 residues. V lost 7 bases to trimming and J lost 3 bases, with 12 bases between them. CDR3 amino acids: CASTKTADTEAFF. CDR3 nucleotides: TGTGCCAGCACCAAAACAGCAGACACTGAAGCTTTCTTT.

This clonotype was recorded many times. The chain carries TRBV20-1 and TRBJ2-4; D is perhaps TRBD2 (10 bases). Deletions cut 3 bases from V and 5 bases from J, with 23 bases between. Germline-derived CDR1 and CDR2 are DFQATT and SNEGSKA (reference sequence). CDR3 size: 17 residues. CDR3 nucleotides: TGCAGTGCTAGGGGGTCTAGCGGGAGACAGGGGGAAAACATTCAGTACTTC. Its protein product is CSARGSSGRQGENIQYF.